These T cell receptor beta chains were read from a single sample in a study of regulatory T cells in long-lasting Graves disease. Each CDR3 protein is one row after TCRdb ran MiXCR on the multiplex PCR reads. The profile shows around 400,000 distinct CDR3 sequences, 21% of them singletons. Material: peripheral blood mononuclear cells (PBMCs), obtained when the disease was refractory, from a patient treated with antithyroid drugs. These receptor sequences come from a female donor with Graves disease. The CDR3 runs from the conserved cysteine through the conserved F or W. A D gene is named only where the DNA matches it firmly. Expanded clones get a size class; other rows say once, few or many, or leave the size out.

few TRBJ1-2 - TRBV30 CAWSAQQGDYGYTF TGTGCCTGGAGTGCCCAACAGGGAGACTATGGCTACACCTTC
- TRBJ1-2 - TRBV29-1 CSVEDPLERGYTF TGCAGCGTTGAAGATCCCTTGGAGAGGGGCTACACCTTC
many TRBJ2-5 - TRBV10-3 CAISDRDKQETQYF TGTGCCATCAGTGATCGGGACAAGCAAGAGACCCAGTACTTC
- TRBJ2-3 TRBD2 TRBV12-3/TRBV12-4 CASRDKAGAGTDTQYF TGTGCCAGCAGGGACAAAGCGGGAGCGGGCACAGATACGCAGTATTTT
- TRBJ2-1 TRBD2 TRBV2 CASTQVGLVDNEQFF TGTGCCAGCACCCAAGTGGGACTAGTCGACAATGAGCAGTTCTTC
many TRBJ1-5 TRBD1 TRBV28 CASSSEQGAQPQHF TGTGCCAGCAGTTCGGAACAGGGGGCCCAGCCCCAGCATTTT
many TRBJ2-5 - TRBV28 CASSFRAIQETQYF TGTGCCAGCAGTTTCCGAGCAATCCAAGAGACCCAGTACTTC
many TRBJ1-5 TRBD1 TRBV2 CASRGTGSNQPQHF TGTGCCAGCAGGGGGACAGGGTCCAATCAGCCCCAGCATTTT
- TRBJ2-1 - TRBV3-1 CASSQGQAGRDEQFF TGTGCCAGCAGCCAAGGCCAGGCCGGGCGGGATGAGCAGTTCTTC
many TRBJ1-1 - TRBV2 CASIGGGTLNTEAFF TGTGCCAGCATCGGGGGTGGCACTTTGAACACTGAAGCTTTCTTT
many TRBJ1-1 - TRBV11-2 CASSLALLGRRENTEAFF TGTGCCAGCAGCTTAGCCCTCCTCGGACGGAGGGAGAACACTGAAGCTTTCTTT
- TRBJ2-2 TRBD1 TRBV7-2 CASSSRGQGLTGELFF TGTGCCAGCAGCTCAAGGGGACAGGGATTAACCGGGGAGCTGTTTTTT
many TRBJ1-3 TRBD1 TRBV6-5 CASSSWTGATGNTIYF TGTGCCAGCAGTTCCTGGACAGGCGCAACTGGAAACACCATATATTTT
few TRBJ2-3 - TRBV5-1 CASSLAGEEDTQYF TGCGCCAGCAGCTTGGCCGGTGAAGAGGATACGCAGTATTTT
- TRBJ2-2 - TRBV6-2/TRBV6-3 CASSYSKFRYSGKSSGELFF TGTGCCAGCAGTTACTCGAAGTTTCGATATTCAGGGAAAAGTTCCGGGGAGCTGTTTTTT
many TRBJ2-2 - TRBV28 CASSLAVFGTGELFF TGTGCCAGCAGTTTGGCCGTCTTTGGCACCGGGGAGCTGTTTTTT
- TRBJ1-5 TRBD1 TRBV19 CASSISPNRDSYSNQPQHF TGTGCCAGTAGTATCTCACCAAACCGGGACAGCTATAGCAATCAGCCCCAGCATTTT
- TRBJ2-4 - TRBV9 CASSVGSGGIQYF TGTGCCAGCAGCGTAGGCTCAGGAGGCATTCAGTACTTC
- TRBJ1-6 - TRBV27 CASSPTHNSPLHF TGTGCCAGCAGTCCGACGCATAATTCACCCCTCCACTTT
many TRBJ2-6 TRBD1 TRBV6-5 CASSYTGAGANVLTF TGTGCCAGCAGTTATACAGGGGCTGGGGCCAACGTCCTGACTTTC
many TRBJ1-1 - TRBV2 CASSELNTEAFF TGTGCCAGCAGTGAATTGAACACTGAAGCTTTCTTT
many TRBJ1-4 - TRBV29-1 CSAGANEKLFF TGCAGCGCGGGGGCCAATGAAAAACTGTTTTTT
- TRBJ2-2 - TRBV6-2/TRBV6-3 CASSVGPSANTGELFF TGTGCCAGCAGCGTCGGGCCGAGCGCGAACACCGGGGAGCTGTTTTTT
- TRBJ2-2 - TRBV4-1 CASSQERGNTGELFF TGCGCCAGCAGCCAAGAAAGGGGGAACACCGGGGAGCTGTTTTTT
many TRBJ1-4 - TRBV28 CASSPPRGEKLFF TGTGCCAGCAGTCCCCCCCGGGGGGAAAAACTGTTTTTT
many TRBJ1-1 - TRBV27 CASSPGTGAAGAFF TGTGCCAGCAGCCCCGGAACGGGGGCTGCTGGGGCTTTCTTT
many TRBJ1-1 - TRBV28 CASSPQDRNTEAFF TGTGCCAGCAGTCCCCAGGACAGGAACACTGAAGCTTTCTTT
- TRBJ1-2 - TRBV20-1 CSARDGGQIDGYTF TGCAGTGCTAGAGATGGAGGACAGATCGATGGCTACACCTTC
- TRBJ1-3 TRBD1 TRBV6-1 CASSRRGPGNTIYF TGTGCCAGCAGTAGGAGGGGGCCTGGAAACACCATATATTTT
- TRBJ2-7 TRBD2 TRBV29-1 CSVEEAAGGNYEQYF TGCAGCGTTGAGGAGGCAGCGGGAGGGAACTACGAGCAGTACTTC
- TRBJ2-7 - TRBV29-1 CSVLQGRLESEDPYEQYF TGCAGCGTCCTCCAGGGACGTTTGGAAAGCGAGGATCCGTATGAGCAGTACTTC
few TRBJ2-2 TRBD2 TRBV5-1 CASSSTSGRGTGELFF TGCGCCAGCAGCTCGACTAGCGGGAGAGGGACCGGGGAGCTGTTTTTT
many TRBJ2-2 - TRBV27 CASGGHETGELFF TGTGCCAGCGGAGGGCACGAAACCGGGGAGCTGTTTTTT
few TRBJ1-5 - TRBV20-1 CSASVFGAGTSNQPQHF TGCAGTGCTAGTGTCTTTGGGGCAGGGACTAGCAATCAGCCCCAGCATTTT